The source of this T cell receptor (beta chain) is a study of T cell changes during pregnancy in multiple sclerosis. The CDR3 contains 14 residues. V was cut by 2 bases and J by 1 base, with 10 bases left in between. Germline lookup yields CDR1 SGHRS and CDR2 YFSETQ. Data came from immunoSEQ multiplex PCR; TCRdb stores just in-frame clones and leaves some out. The sample yields 90,000 to 120,000 clones, roughly 93% seen once. Here the sequenced sample was peripheral blood, taken before pregnancy. The V call is TRBV5-1, the J call TRBJ2-7, with D possibly being TRBD1 (6 bases). The sequence was obtained from a female donor with multiple sclerosis, enrolled in a pregnancy study. The CDR3 coding sequence is TGCGCCAGCAGCTTACAGGGAACGTCCTACGAGCAGTACTTC. Amino acid sequence: CASSLQGTSYEQYF. The full variable domain, in which reference TRBV5-1 and TRBJ2-7 provide the parts outside the CDR3, is KAGVTQTPRYLIKTRGQQVTLSCSPISGHRSVSWYQQTPGQGLQFLFEYFSETQRNKGNFPGRFSGRQFSNSRSEMNVSTLELGDSALYLCASSLQGTSYEQYFGPGTRLTVT.